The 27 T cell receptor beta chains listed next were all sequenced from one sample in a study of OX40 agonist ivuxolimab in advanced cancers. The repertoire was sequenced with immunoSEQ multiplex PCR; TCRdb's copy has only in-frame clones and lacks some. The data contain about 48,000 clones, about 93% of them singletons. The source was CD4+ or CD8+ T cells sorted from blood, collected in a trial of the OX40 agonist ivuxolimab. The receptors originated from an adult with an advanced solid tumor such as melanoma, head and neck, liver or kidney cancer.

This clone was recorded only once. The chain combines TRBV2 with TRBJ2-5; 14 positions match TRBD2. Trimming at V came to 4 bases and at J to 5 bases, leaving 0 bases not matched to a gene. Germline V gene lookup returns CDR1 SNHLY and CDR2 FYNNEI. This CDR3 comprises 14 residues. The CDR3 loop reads CASSGTSGRETQYF. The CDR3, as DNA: TGTGCCAGCAGTGGGACTAGCGGGAGGGAGACCCAGTACTTC.

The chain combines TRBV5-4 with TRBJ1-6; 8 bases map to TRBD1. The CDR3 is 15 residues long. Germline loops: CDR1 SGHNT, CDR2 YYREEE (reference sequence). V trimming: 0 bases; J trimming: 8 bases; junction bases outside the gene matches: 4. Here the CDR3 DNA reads TGTGCCAGCAGCTTGGAGGACAGGGAAGATTCACCCCTCCACTTT. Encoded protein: CASSLEDREDSPLHF.

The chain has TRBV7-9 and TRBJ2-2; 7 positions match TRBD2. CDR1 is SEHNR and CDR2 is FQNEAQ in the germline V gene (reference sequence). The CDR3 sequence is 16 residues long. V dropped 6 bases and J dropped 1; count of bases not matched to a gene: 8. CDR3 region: CASSPRVAGNTGELFF. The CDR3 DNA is TGTGCCAGCAGTCCCCGGGTAGCGGGGAACACCGGGGAGCTGTTTTTT.

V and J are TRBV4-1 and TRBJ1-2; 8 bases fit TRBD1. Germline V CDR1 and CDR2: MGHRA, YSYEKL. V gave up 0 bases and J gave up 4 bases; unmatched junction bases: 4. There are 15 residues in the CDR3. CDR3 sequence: CASSQEAQGVYGYTF. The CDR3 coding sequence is TGCGCCAGCAGCCAAGAGGCACAGGGGGTCTATGGCTACACCTTC.

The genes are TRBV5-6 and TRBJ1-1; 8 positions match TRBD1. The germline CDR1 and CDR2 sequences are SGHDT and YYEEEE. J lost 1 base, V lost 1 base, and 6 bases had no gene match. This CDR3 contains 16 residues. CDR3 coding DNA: TGTGCCAGCAGCTTGAATTCAGGGGGCCGGAACACTGAAGCTTTCTTT. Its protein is CASSLNSGGRNTEAFF.

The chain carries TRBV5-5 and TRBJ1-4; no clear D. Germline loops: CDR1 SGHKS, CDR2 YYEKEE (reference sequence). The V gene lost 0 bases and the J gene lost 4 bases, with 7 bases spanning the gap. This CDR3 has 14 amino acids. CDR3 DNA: TGTGCCAGCAGCTTGGCGTCTCTTAATGAAAAACTGTTTTTT. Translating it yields CASSLASLNEKLFF.

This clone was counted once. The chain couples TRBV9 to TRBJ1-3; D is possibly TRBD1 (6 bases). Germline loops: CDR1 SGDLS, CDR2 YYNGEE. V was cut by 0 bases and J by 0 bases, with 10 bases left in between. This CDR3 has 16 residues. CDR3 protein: CASSVAGGSSGNTIYF. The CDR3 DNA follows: TGTGCCAGCAGCGTAGCCGGGGGCAGCTCTGGAAACACCATATATTTT.

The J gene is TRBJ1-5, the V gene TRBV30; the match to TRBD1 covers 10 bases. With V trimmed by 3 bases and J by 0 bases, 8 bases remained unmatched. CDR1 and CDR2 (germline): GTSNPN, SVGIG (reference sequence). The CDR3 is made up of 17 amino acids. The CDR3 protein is CAWRTGGTGDSNQPQHF. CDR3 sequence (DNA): TGTGCCTGGAGGACCGGGGGGACAGGGGATAGCAATCAGCCCCAGCATTTT. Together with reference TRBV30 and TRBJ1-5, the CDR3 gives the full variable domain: SQTIHQWPATLVQPVGSPLSLECTVEGTSNPNLYWYRQAAGRGLQLLFYSVGIGQISSEVPQNLSASRPQDRQFILSSKKLLLSDSGFYLCAWRTGGTGDSNQPQHFGDGTRLSIL.

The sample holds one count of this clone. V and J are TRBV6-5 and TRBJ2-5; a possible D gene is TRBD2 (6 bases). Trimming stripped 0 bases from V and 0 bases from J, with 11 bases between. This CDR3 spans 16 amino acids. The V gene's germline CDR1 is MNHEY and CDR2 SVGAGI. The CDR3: CASSYSGEDHQETQYF. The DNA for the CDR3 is TGTGCCAGCAGTTACTCAGGGGAGGACCACCAAGAGACCCAGTACTTC.

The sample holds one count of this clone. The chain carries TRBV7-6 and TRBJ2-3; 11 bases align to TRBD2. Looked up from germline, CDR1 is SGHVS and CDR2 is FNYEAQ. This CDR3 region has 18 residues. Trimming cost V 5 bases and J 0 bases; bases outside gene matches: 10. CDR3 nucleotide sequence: TGTGCCAGCAGCGCACTGACTAGCGGGGTTGTCAGCACAGATACGCAGTATTTT. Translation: CASSALTSGVVSTDTQYF.

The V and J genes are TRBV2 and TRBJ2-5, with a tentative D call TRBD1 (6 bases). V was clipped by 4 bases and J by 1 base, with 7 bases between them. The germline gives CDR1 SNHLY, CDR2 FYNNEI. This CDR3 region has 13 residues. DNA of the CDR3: TGTGCCAGCAGTGGAGGGGGCCAAGAGACCCAGTACTTC. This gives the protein CASSGGGQETQYF.

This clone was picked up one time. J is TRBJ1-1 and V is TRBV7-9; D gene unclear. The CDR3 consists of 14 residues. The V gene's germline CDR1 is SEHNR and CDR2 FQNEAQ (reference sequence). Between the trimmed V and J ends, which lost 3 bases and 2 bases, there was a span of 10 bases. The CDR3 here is CASSLILENTEAFF. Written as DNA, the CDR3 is TGTGCCAGCAGCTTGATTTTGGAAAACACTGAAGCTTTCTTT.

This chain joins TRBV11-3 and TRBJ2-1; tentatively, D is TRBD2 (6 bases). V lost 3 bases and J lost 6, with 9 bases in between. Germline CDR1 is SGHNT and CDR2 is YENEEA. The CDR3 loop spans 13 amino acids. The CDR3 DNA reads TGTGCCAGCAGCTTCGCCGGGGGCAATGAGCAGTTCTTC. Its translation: CASSFAGGNEQFF. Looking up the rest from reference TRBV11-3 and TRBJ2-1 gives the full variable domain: EAGVVQSPRYKIIEKKQPVAFWCNPISGHNTLYWYLQNLGQGPELLIRYENEEAVDDSQLPKDRFSAERLKGVDSTLKIQPAELGDSAVYLCASSFAGGNEQFFGPGTRLTVL.

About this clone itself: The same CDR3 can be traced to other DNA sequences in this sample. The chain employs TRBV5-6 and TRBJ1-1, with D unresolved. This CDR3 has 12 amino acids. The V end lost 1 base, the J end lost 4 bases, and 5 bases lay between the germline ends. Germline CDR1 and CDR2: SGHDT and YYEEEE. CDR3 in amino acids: CASSLRGTEAFF. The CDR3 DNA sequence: TGTGCCAGCAGCTTGCGTGGCACTGAAGCTTTCTTT.

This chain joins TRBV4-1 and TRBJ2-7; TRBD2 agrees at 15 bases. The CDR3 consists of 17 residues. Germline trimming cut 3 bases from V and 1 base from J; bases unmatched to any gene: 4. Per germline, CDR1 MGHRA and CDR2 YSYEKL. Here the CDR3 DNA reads TGCGCCAGCAGCCAGAGGGGACTAGCGGGGGGTTCCTACGAGCAGTACTTC. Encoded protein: CASSQRGLAGGSYEQYF.

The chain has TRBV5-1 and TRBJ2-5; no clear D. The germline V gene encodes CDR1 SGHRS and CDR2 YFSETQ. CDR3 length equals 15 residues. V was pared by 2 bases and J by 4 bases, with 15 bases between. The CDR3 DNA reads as TGCGCCAGCAGCTTCGCTTATTATAACCCAGAGACCCAGTACTTC. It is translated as CASSFAYYNPETQYF.

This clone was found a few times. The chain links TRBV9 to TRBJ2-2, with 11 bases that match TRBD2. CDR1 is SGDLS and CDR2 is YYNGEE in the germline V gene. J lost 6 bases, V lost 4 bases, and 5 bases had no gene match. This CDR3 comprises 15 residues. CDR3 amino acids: CASSFGTSGSGELFF. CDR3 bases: TGTGCCAGCAGCTTCGGGACTAGCGGTTCCGGGGAGCTGTTTTTT. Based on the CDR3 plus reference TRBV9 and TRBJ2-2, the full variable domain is DSGVTQTPKHLITATGQRVTLRCSPRSGDLSVYWYQQSLDQGLQFLIQYYNGEERAKGNILERFSAQQFPDLHSELNLSSLELGDSALYFCASSFGTSGSGELFFGEGSRLTVL.

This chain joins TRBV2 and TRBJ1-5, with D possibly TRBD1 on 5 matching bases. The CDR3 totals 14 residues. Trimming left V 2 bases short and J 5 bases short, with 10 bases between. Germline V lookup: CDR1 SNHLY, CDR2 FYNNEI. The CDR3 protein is CASSESRVYQPQHF. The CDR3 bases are TGTGCCAGCAGTGAATCCAGGGTTTATCAGCCCCAGCATTTT.

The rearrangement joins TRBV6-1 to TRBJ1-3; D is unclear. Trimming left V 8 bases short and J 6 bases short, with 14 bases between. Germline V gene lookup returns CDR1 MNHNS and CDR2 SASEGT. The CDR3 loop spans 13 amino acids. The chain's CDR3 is CASVSGWENTIYF. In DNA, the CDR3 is TGTGCCAGCGTTTCGGGGTGGGAAAACACCATATATTTT.

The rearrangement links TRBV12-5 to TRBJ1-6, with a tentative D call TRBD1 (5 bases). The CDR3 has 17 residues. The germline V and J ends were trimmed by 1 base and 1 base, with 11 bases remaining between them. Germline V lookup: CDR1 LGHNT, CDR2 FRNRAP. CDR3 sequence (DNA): TGTGCTAGTGGTTTGGGCGAGGGGAGGTCCTATAATTCACCCCTCCACTTT. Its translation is CASGLGEGRSYNSPLHF.

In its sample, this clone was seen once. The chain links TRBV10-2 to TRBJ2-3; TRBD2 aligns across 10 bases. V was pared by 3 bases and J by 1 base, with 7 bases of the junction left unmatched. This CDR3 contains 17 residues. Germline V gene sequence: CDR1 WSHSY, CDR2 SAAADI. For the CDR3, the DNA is TGCGCCAGCAGTGAACCTAGCGGGGGCCGGGGCACAGATACGCAGTATTTT. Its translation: CASSEPSGGRGTDTQYF.

The CDR3 reads CASRGAGTGNPYNSPLHF. CDR3 nucleotide sequence: TGTGCCAGTAGGGGTGCCGGGACAGGGAACCCCTATAATTCACCCCTCCACTTT. The chain links TRBV19 to TRBJ1-6, with 9 bases matching TRBD1. CDR1 and CDR2 (germline): LNHDA, SQIVND (reference sequence). V was pared by 6 bases and J by 2 bases, with 11 bases of the junction left unmatched. The CDR3 covers 18 residues.

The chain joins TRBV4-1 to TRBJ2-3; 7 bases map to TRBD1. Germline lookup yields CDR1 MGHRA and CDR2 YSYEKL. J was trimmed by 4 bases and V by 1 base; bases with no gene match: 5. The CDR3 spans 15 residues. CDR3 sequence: CASSQGQGEADTQYF. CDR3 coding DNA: TGCGCCAGCAGCCAAGGACAGGGAGAGGCAGATACGCAGTATTTT.

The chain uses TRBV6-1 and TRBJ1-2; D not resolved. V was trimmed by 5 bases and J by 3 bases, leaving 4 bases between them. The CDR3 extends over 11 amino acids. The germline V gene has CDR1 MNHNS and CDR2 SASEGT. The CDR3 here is CASSIDYGYTF. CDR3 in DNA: TGTGCCAGCAGTATAGACTATGGCTACACCTTC.

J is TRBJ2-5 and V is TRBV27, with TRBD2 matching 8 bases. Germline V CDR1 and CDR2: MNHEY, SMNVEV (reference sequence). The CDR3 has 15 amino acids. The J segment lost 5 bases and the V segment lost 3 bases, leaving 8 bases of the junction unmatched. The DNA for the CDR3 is TGTGCCAGCAGTTTGCGGGGGGCGGGCACGGAGACCCAGTACTTC. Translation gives CASSLRGAGTETQYF.

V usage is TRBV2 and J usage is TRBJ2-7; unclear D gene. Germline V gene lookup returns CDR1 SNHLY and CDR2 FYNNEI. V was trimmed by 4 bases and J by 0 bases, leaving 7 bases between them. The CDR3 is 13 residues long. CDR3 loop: CASSGVSSYEQYV. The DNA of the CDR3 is TGTGCCAGCAGTGGCGTGAGCTCCTACGAGCAGTACGTC.

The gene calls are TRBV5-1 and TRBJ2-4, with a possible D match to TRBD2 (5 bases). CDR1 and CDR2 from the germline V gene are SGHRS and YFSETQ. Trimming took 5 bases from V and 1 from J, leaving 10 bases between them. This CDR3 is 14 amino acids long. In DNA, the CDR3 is TGCGCCAGCAGACCCTGGACTGCCAAAAACATTCAGTACTTC. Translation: CASRPWTAKNIQYF.